Listed below are T cell receptor beta chains from one sample, sequenced in a study of blood T cell repertoires in COVID-19. The assay was immunoSEQ multiplex PCR, and TCRdb's table has in-frame clones only and misses some. Among around 300,000 clones listed, 85% to 90% were seen once. The sequencing sample was made of peripheral blood. These receptors all stem from a woman in her forties or fifties with COVID-19, enrolled during active disease. The CDR3 runs from the conserved cysteine through the conserved F or W. The D gene is left open where the match is weak. Size is omitted from some rows. Given values are once, few, many or a class for expanded clones.

j_call | clone_size | d_call | v_call | cdr3_aa | cdr3_nt
TRBJ2-5 | few | TRBD2 | TRBV24-1 | CATSDGGLGAEGETQYF | TGTGCCACCAGTGATGGGGGACTAGGGGCCGAAGGAGAGACCCAGTACTTC
TRBJ1-4 | NA | NA | TRBV5-1 | CASSLGPTNEKLFF | TGCGCCAGCAGCTTGGGGCCAACTAATGAAAAACTGTTTTTT
TRBJ1-5 | NA | NA | TRBV27 | CASSFQANQPQHF | TGTGCCAGCAGTTTCCAGGCCAATCAGCCCCAGCATTTT
TRBJ1-6 | NA | NA | TRBV14 | CASSQTKNSPLHF | TGTGCCAGCAGCCAAACTAAAAATTCACCCCTCCACTTT
TRBJ1-1 | NA | NA | TRBV12-5 | CASGLARMGSEAFF | TGTGCTAGTGGTTTGGCCCGGATGGGCTCTGAAGCTTTCTTT
TRBJ2-7 | once | NA | TRBV6-5 | CASRSLEGGGEQYF | TGTGCCAGCAGGTCACTGGAGGGAGGGGGCGAGCAGTACTTC
TRBJ2-7 | NA | NA | TRBV5-1 | CASSLGSLGSQQYF | TGCGCCAGCAGCTTGGGGTCCCTTGGTAGTCAGCAGTACTTC
TRBJ1-1 | NA | NA | TRBV10-2 | CASTFDGVRRGDTEAFF | TGCGCCAGCACTTTTGACGGCGTCCGCCGGGGGGACACTGAAGCTTTCTTT
TRBJ2-2 | NA | TRBD1 | TRBV19 | CASSMGTGTYTGELFF | TGTGCCAGTAGTATGGGGACAGGGACTTACACCGGGGAGCTGTTTTTT
TRBJ1-6 | NA | TRBD1 | TRBV6-5 | CASGETGTSPLHF | TGTGCCAGCGGGGAGACAGGGACATCACCCCTCCACTTT
TRBJ1-4 | NA | TRBD1 | TRBV10-1 | CASSGQGIGEKLFF | TGCGCCAGCAGTGGACAGGGAATTGGGGAAAAACTGTTTTTT
TRBJ2-7 | once | NA | TRBV29-1 | CSVPDGGGRGEQYF | TGCAGCGTCCCTGATGGGGGGGGGCGCGGCGAGCAGTACTTC
TRBJ2-7 | NA | TRBD1 | TRBV19 | CASSIDNRGVYEQYF | TGTGCCAGTAGTATAGATAACAGGGGCGTATACGAGCAGTACTTC
TRBJ2-2 | once | NA | TRBV9 | CASSVHPSENTGELFF | TGTGCCAGCAGCGTACACCCTAGCGAAAACACCGGGGAGCTGTTTTTT
TRBJ1-2 | NA | NA | TRBV14 | CASSQDRVNTF | TGTGCCAGCAGCCAAGACAGGGTCAACACCTTC
TRBJ1-5 | NA | TRBD1 | TRBV6-5 | CASSAGTGGQPQHF | TGTGCCAGCAGCGCCGGGACAGGGGGTCAGCCCCAGCATTTT
TRBJ2-1 | NA | NA | TRBV30 | CAWAADSYNEQFF | TGTGCCTGGGCGGCGGACTCCTACAATGAGCAGTTCTTC
TRBJ2-1 | NA | NA | TRBV10-3 | CAISASRGSEQFF | TGTGCCATCAGTGCATCCAGGGGTAGTGAGCAGTTCTTC
TRBJ2-2 | NA | NA | TRBV10-2 | CASSEGDTGELFF | TGCGCCAGCTCTGAAGGAGACACCGGGGAGCTGTTTTTT
TRBJ2-3 | NA | TRBD2 | TRBV6-5 | CASSRLAGRTDTQYF | TGTGCCAGCAGTCGACTAGCGGGAAGGACAGATACGCAGTATTTT
TRBJ2-7 | NA | NA | TRBV5-1 | CASSLAPGAAYYEQYF | TGCGCCAGCAGCTTGGCCCCGGGAGCGGCTTACTACGAGCAGTACTTC
TRBJ2-1 | NA | TRBD2 | TRBV15 | CATSRPAGGPRNEQFF | TGTGCCACCAGCAGGCCAGCGGGAGGGCCCCGCAATGAGCAGTTCTTC
TRBJ2-5 | NA | NA | TRBV7-9 | CASSLGVGQLQETQYF | TGTGCCAGCAGCTTAGGAGTAGGACAACTACAAGAGACCCAGTACTTC
TRBJ1-1 | NA | TRBD1 | TRBV6-2/TRBV6-3 | CASSDGTGDRIGEAFF | TGTGCCAGCAGTGACGGGACAGGGGATCGTATCGGTGAAGCTTTCTTT
TRBJ2-3 | NA | TRBD2 | TRBV11-3 | CASLGTSGGGSTDTQYF | TGTGCCAGCTTGGGGACTAGCGGGGGAGGTAGCACAGATACGCAGTATTTT
TRBJ2-1 | NA | NA | TRBV12-3/TRBV12-4 | CASSFLSVPEQFF | TGTGCCAGCAGTTTTCTTTCCGTCCCCGAGCAGTTCTTC
TRBJ2-1 | once | TRBD2 | TRBV15 | CATSRDQGLARYNEQFF | TGTGCCACCAGCAGAGATCAAGGACTAGCCCGCTACAATGAGCAGTTCTTC
TRBJ2-2 | NA | NA | TRBV5-1 | CASSLTWTTGELFF | TGCGCCAGCAGCTTGACCTGGACTACCGGGGAGCTGTTTTTT
TRBJ2-3 | once | TRBD2 | TRBV6-6 | CATGAGGPIDTQYF | TGTGCCACGGGAGCGGGAGGGCCCATAGATACGCAGTATTTT
TRBJ1-5 | NA | TRBD1 | TRBV6-5 | CASRLRGSNQPQHF | TGTGCCAGCAGACTCAGGGGGAGCAATCAGCCCCAGCATTTT
TRBJ2-3 | NA | TRBD2 | TRBV29-1 | CSVEVGGPGDTQYF | TGCAGCGTTGAAGTGGGAGGGCCGGGAGATACGCAGTATTTT
TRBJ1-6 | NA | TRBD1 | TRBV11-2 | CASSQGQILKSPLHF | TGTGCCAGCAGCCAGGGACAGATTTTAAAATCACCCCTCCACTTT
TRBJ2-2 | NA | NA | TRBV28 | CASSQVVAQTSKTGELFF | TGTGCCAGCAGCCAGGTGGTCGCTCAAACGAGTAAAACCGGGGAGCTGTTTTTT
TRBJ2-1 | NA | TRBD1 | TRBV7-6 | CASSLGQLPNEQFF | TGTGCCAGCAGCTTGGGACAGTTACCCAATGAGCAGTTCTTC
TRBJ1-1 | NA | NA | TRBV20-1 | CSASVQRTEAFF | TGCAGTGCTAGTGTTCAGCGGACTGAAGCTTTCTTT
TRBJ1-1 | NA | NA | TRBV7-3 | CASSKGHPNTEAFF | TGTGCCAGCAGCAAGGGACACCCGAACACTGAAGCTTTCTTT
TRBJ2-7 | NA | NA | TRBV19 | CASSIGGSAYEQYF | TGTGCCAGTAGTATCGGTGGGAGCGCCTACGAGCAGTACTTC
TRBJ2-3 | NA | NA | TRBV3-1/TRBV3-2 | CASSQDLPRDSDTQYF | TGTGCCAGCAGCCAAGATCTCCCGCGGGACTCAGATACGCAGTATTTT
TRBJ2-1 | NA | TRBD2 | TRBV5-1 | CASRLGSGSVNEQFF | TGCGCCAGCAGACTCGGGAGCGGGAGTGTGAATGAGCAGTTCTTC
TRBJ2-1 | few | TRBD2 | TRBV5-6 | CASTTSGTLRNEQFF | TGTGCCAGCACCACGAGCGGGACCCTTCGCAATGAGCAGTTCTTC
TRBJ2-2 | NA | NA | TRBV27 | CASSLIVGELFF | TGTGCCAGCAGTTTAATCGTGGGGGAGCTGTTTTTT